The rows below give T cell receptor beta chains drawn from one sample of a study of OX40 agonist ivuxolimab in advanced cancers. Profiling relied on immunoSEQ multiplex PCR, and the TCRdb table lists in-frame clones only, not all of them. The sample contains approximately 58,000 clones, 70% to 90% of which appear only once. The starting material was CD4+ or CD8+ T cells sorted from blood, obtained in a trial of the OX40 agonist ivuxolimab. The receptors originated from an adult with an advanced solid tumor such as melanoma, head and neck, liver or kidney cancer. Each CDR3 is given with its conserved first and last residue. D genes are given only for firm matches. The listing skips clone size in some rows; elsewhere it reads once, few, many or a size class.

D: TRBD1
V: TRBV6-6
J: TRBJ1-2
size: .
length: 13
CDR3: CASKIFRGDGYTF
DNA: TGTGCCAGCAAAATATTCAGGGGGGATGGCTACACCTTC

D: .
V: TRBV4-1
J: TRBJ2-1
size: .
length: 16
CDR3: CASSQSGTVSYNEQFF
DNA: TGCGCCAGCAGCCAATCCGGGACTGTGAGTTACAATGAGCAGTTCTTC

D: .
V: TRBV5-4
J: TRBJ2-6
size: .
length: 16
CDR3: CASSLGGSSGANVLTF
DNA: TGTGCCAGCAGCTTGGGTGGGAGCTCTGGGGCCAACGTCCTGACTTTC

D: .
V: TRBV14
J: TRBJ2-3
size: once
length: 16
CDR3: CASSKTPPSTTDTQYF
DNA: TGTGCCAGCAGCAAAACCCCTCCTTCGACCACAGATACGCAGTATTTT

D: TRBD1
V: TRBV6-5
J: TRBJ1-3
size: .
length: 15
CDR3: CASSSSGGTGNTIYF
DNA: TGTGCCAGCAGTTCCTCAGGGGGGACTGGAAACACCATATATTTT

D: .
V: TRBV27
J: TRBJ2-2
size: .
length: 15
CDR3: CASRGDYRNTGELFF
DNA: TGTGCCAGCAGGGGAGACTACAGAAACACCGGGGAGCTGTTTTTT

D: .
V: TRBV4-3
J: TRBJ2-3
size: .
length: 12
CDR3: CASSQDRNTQYF
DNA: TGCGCCAGCAGCCAAGATCGAAATACGCAGTATTTT

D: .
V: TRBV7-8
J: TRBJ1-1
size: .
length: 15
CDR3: CASSLGLWGGTEAFF
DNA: TGTGCCAGCAGCTTAGGCTTGTGGGGGGGAACTGAAGCTTTCTTT

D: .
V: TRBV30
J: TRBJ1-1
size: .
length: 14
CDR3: CAWSVRGGSTEAFF
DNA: TGTGCCTGGAGTGTTCGGGGTGGGAGCACTGAAGCTTTCTTT

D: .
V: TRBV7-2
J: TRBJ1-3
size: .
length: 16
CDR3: CASSQPGTLSGNTIYF
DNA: TGTGCCAGCAGCCAACCCGGGACCCTCTCTGGAAACACCATATATTTT

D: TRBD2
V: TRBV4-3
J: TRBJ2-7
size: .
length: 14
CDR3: CASSQATRGDEQYF
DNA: TGCGCCAGCAGCCAAGCGACCCGGGGGGACGAGCAGTACTTC

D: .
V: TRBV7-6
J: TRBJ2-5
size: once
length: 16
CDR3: CASSLEAVPVGETQYF
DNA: TGTGCCAGCAGCTTAGAGGCGGTCCCTGTAGGGGAGACCCAGTACTTC

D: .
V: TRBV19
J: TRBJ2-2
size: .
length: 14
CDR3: CASSLGRPTGELFF
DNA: TGTGCCAGTAGTCTGGGCAGACCCACCGGGGAGCTGTTTTTT

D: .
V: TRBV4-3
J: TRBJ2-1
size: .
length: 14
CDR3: CASSHEAGYNEQFF
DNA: TGCGCCAGCAGCCATGAAGCGGGTTACAATGAGCAGTTCTTC

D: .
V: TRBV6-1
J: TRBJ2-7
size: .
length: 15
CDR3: CASSTRGTLLYEQYF
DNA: TGTGCCAGCAGTACTCGGGGGACGTTGCTGTACGAGCAGTACTTC

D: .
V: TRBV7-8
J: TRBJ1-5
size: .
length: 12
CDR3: CASSLGVQPQHF
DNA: TGTGCCAGCAGCTTGGGTGTTCAGCCCCAGCATTTT

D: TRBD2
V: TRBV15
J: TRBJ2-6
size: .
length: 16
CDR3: CATSRAGAGGANVLTF
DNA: TGTGCCACCAGCCGAGCGGGGGCGGGAGGGGCCAACGTCCTGACTTTC

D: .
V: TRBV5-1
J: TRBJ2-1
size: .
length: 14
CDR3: CASSSGLGANEQFF
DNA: TGCGCCAGCAGCTCTGGACTCGGGGCAAATGAGCAGTTCTTC

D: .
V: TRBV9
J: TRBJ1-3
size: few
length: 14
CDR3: CASSSTVSGNTIYF
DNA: TGTGCCAGCAGCTCGACAGTCTCTGGAAACACCATATATTTT

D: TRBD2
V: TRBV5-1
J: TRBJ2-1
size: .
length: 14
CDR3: CASSLEGSSGAPVF
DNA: TGCGCCAGCAGCTTGGAAGGGTCTAGCGGGGCCCCGGTCTTC

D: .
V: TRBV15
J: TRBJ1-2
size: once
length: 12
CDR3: CATSRGGYGYTF
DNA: TGTGCCACCAGCAGAGGAGGATATGGCTACACCTTC

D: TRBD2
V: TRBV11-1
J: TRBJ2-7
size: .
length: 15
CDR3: CASSLLSGRASEQYF
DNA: TGTGCCAGCAGCCTCCTTAGCGGGAGGGCCTCCGAGCAGTACTTC

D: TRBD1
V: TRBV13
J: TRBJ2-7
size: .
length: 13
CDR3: CASSRDSLYEQYF
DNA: TGTGCCAGCAGCCGGGACAGCTTGTACGAGCAGTACTTC

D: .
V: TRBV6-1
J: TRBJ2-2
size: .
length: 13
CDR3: CASRAGNTGELFF
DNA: TGTGCCAGCAGAGCAGGGAACACCGGGGAGCTGTTTTTT

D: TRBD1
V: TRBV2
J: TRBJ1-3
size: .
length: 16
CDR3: CASSTRQGARGNTIYF
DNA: TGTGCCAGCAGTACCCGACAGGGGGCTCGTGGAAACACCATATATTTT

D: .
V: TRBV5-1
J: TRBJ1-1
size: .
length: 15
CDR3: CASSLAPTGNTEAFF
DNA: TGCGCCAGCAGCTTGGCCCCGACCGGTAACACTGAAGCTTTCTTT

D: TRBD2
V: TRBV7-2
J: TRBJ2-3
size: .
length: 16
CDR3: CASSLGPSGSWYTQYF
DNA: TGTGCCAGCAGCTTAGGCCCCAGCGGGAGTTGGTATACGCAGTATTTT